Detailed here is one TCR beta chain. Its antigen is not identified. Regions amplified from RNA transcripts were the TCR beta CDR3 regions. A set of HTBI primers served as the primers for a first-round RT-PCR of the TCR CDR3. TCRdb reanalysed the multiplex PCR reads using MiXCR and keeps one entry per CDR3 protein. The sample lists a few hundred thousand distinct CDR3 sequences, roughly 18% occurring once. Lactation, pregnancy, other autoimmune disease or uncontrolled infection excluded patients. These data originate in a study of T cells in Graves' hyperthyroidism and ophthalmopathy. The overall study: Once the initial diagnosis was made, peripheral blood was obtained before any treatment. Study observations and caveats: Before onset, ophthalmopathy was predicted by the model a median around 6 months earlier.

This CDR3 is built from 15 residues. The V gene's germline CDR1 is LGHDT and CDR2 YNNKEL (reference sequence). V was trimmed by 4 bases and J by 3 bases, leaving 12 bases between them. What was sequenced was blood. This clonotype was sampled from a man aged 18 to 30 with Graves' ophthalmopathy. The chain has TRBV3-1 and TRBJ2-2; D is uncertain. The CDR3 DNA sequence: TGTGCCAGCAGCCCTCTTATTAGGGACACCGGGGAGCTGTTTTTT. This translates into CASSPLIRDTGELFF.